One sample yielded the 22 T cell receptor beta chains listed below, sequenced in a study of shared clonotypes between healthy human individuals. The data were produced by immunoSEQ multiplex PCR, yet TCRdb's version contains in-frame clones alone and is incomplete. The data show approximately 500,000 clones, 79% seen once. The sequencing sample was made of PBMCs. The source of these receptors is a woman in her 40s in good health. Some clones in this sample may be carry-over from other donors' samples.

V gene TRBV5-6 combines with J gene TRBJ2-7; 7 nucleotides align to TRBD1. V trimming: 4 bases; J trimming: 2 bases; junction bases outside the gene matches: 6. The germline CDR1 and CDR2 sequences are SGHDT and YYEEEE. The CDR3 is 14 residues long. CDR3 protein: CASSPPTGTYEQYF. CDR3 sequence (DNA): TGTGCCAGCAGCCCCCCGACAGGGACCTACGAGCAGTACTTC.

The CDR3 is CASSPSQGYYGYTF. CDR3 sequence (DNA): TGTGCCAGCTCACCATCCCAAGGGTACTATGGCTACACCTTC. V and J are TRBV18 and TRBJ1-2, with D unresolved. This CDR3 is built from 14 residues. Per the germline V gene, CDR1 is KGHSH and CDR2 is LQKENI. V lost 2 bases and J 3 bases, leaving 10 bases between the germline ends.

V is TRBV7-6 and J is TRBJ2-1; D not resolved. Germline V gene lookup returns CDR1 SGHVS and CDR2 FNYEAQ. V lost 5 bases and J lost 8, with 16 bases in between. This CDR3 contains 14 residues. The CDR3 loop reads CASSRRTADDEQFF. The CDR3 DNA follows: TGTGCCAGCAGCCGACGGACGGCAGACGATGAGCAGTTCTTC.

The rearrangement joins TRBV25-1 to TRBJ1-1, with D possibly being TRBD1 (5 bases). The CDR3 sequence is 14 residues long. Germline V lookup: CDR1 MGHDK, CDR2 SYGVNS. V was cut by 11 bases and J by 1 base, with 17 bases left in between. DNA for the CDR3: TGTGCCCCAAGGGGAGTTCCCGCGAACACTGAAGCTTTCTTT. Translation: CAPRGVPANTEAFF.

This chain links TRBV5-4 with TRBJ2-6; 9 nucleotides align to TRBD1. The CDR3 is 18 amino acids. The J segment lost 0 bases and the V segment lost 3 bases, leaving 7 bases of the junction unmatched. Germline V gene data show CDR1 as SGHNT and CDR2 as YYREEE (reference sequence). Here the CDR3 DNA reads TGTGCCAGCAGCTCTCCCGGGACAGGGATCTCTGGGGCCAACGTCCTGACTTTC. Residues: CASSSPGTGISGANVLTF.

For the CDR3, the DNA is TGTGCCTGGAAAGGTTGGACAGGGGAATCACCCCTCCACTTT. Protein product: CAWKGWTGESPLHF. This chain uses TRBV30 with TRBJ1-6; 9 positions match TRBD1. Germline V CDR1 and CDR2: GTSNPN, SVGIG (reference sequence). The V segment lost 4 bases and the J segment 10 bases; nucleotides outside the gene matches: 8. The length of the CDR3 is 14 residues.

The chain uses TRBV21-1 and TRBJ2-5; the table's D call of TRBD2 was not tested on the DNA. TRBV21-1 is noted as a pseudogene. This CDR3 spans 16 amino acids. CDR3 region: CASIPYGLAGQETQYF. The CDR3 region has the DNA TGTGCCAGTATTCCTTATGGACTAGCGGGCCAAGAGACCCAGTACTTC.

This chain connects TRBV5-6 to TRBJ2-7; D is undetermined. Germline V gene lookup returns CDR1 SGHDT and CDR2 YYEEEE. V was trimmed by 4 bases and J by 6 bases, leaving 17 bases between them. The CDR3 spans 14 residues. The chain's CDR3 is CASSPGWGFGEQYF. The DNA for the CDR3 is TGTGCCAGCAGCCCTGGTTGGGGATTTGGCGAGCAGTACTTC. The whole variable domain, remainder taken from reference TRBV5-6 and TRBJ2-7, is DAGVTQSPTHLIKTRGQQVTLRCSPKSGHDTVSWYQQALGQGPQFIFQYYEEEERQRGNFPDRFSGHQFPNYSSELNVNALLLGDSALYLCASSPGWGFGEQYFGPGTRLTVT.

The chain couples TRBV28 to TRBJ1-2; D remains unclear. CDR1 and CDR2 from the germline V gene are MDHEN and SYDVKM. Deletions cut 0 bases from V and 5 bases from J, with 25 bases between. The CDR3 totals 19 residues. As DNA, the CDR3 is TGTGCCAGCAGTTTATGGAGCTCCCCTATTGGAGGGAGGAGGTATGGCTACACCTTC. As protein: CASSLWSSPIGGRRYGYTF.

This chain links TRBV29-1 with TRBJ2-7, with 7 bases lining up with TRBD2. The germline V gene has CDR1 SQVTM and CDR2 ANQGSEA. Trimming took 5 bases from V and 2 from J; bases not matched to a gene: 6. This CDR3 has 13 residues. The CDR3 region is CSVSGTLTYEQYF. CDR3 bases: TGCAGCGTTAGCGGGACCCTGACCTACGAGCAGTACTTC.

The chain has TRBV30 and TRBJ1-6; possibly TRBD1 for D (5 bases). The CDR3 consists of 15 residues. Germline values: CDR1 GTSNPN, CDR2 SVGIG (reference sequence). The ends were cut back, 1 base at V and 8 bases at J, with 15 bases in the middle. Written as DNA, the CDR3 is TGTGCCTGGAGTGACAAGGGGACCTTTGATTCACCCCTCCACTTT. This codes for CAWSDKGTFDSPLHF.

The chain combines TRBV28 with TRBJ1-1, with TRBD1 as a possible D gene (6 bases). This CDR3 comprises 13 residues. Trimming removed 5 bases at V and 6 bases at J, with 13 bases between. The germline V gene encodes CDR1 MDHEN and CDR2 SYDVKM. The CDR3 region is CASSTGIVAEAFF. In DNA form, the CDR3 reads TGTGCCAGCAGTACAGGGATAGTAGCTGAAGCTTTCTTT.

As for this clone: A far larger clone lies a single base away; this is likely a read error. The chain carries TRBV27 and TRBJ1-2; TRBD1 matches at 7 bases. Germline V lookup: CDR1 MNHEY, CDR2 SMNVEV (reference sequence). The J segment lost 4 bases and the V segment lost 0 bases, leaving 5 bases of the junction unmatched. This CDR3 has 15 amino acids. The CDR3 region is CASSLSQGVSYGYTF. The CDR3 bases are TGTGCCAGCAGTTTATCGCAGGGGGTGAGCTATGGCTACACCTTC.

This clone has only a few counts. This sequence joins TRBV11-3 and TRBJ2-1; D gene uncertain. Germline CDR1 SGHNT, CDR2 YENEEA. Trimming cost V 1 base and J 3 bases, with 13 bases left between them. The CDR3 spans 16 residues. DNA for the CDR3: TGTGCCAGCAGCTTAGGAGGCGGAAAAGTCTACAATGAGCAGTTCTTC. It yields the protein CASSLGGGKVYNEQFF.

Notes on this clone: This is likely an artifact of a read error, given a far larger clone one base away. The rearrangement links TRBV28 to TRBJ2-1; D gene ambiguous. Germline CDR1 reads MDHEN; CDR2 reads SYDVKM. The CDR3 sequence is 11 residues long. V was shortened by 3 bases and J by 3 bases, with 0 bases between the two germline ends. CDR3 bases: TGTGCCAGCAGTTTCTACAATGAGCAGTTCTTC. This gives the protein CASSFYNEQFF.

This chain links TRBV10-3 with TRBJ2-7, with a possible D match to TRBD2 (6 bases). V was clipped by 0 bases and J by 0 bases, with 9 bases between them. This CDR3 region has 15 residues. Germline CDR1 reads ENHRY; CDR2 reads SYGVKD. The CDR3 coding sequence is TGTGCCATCAGTGAGTCGTGGGAGGACTCCTACGAGCAGTACTTC. Protein sequence: CAISESWEDSYEQYF.

The V call is TRBV11-2, the J call TRBJ1-6; D is possibly TRBD1 (5 bases). Germline V CDR1 and CDR2: SGHAT, FQNNGV. The CDR3 runs to 15 residues. V was cut by 5 bases and J by 3 bases, with 11 bases left in between. The CDR3 coding sequence is TGTGCCAGCAGCGCATTGGGGGACTATAATTCACCCCTCCACTTT. Its translation: CASSALGDYNSPLHF.

V and J are TRBV2 and TRBJ1-2; 7 bases are shared with TRBD1. Per the germline V gene, CDR1 is SNHLY and CDR2 is FYNNEI. The CDR3 sequence is 13 residues long. Germline trimming cut 7 bases from V and 6 bases from J; bases unmatched to any gene: 8. As DNA, the CDR3 is TGTGCCAGCAAGTACGGACAGGCCGATGGCTACACCTTC. Protein: CASKYGQADGYTF.

The chain recombines TRBV28 with TRBJ1-5; D might be TRBD1 (6 bases). With 8 bases removed from V and 6 bases from J, the gap between germline ends came to 20 bases. CDR3 length equals 15 residues. The germline V gene encodes CDR1 MDHEN and CDR2 SYDVKM. DNA for the CDR3: TGTGCCAGCTCTCCGCGCGTGGGGGGCATTCAGCCCCAGCATTTT. Amino acids: CASSPRVGGIQPQHF. The full variable domain, with the rest looked up from reference TRBV28 and TRBJ1-5, is DVKVTQSSRYLVKRTGEKVFLECVQDMDHENMFWYRQDPGLGLRLIYFSYDVKMKEKGDIPEGYSVSREKKERFSLILESASTNQTSMYLCASSPRVGGIQPQHFGDGTRLSIL.

J is TRBJ2-7 and V is TRBV2; TRBD1 is a possible D gene (5 bases). The ends were cut back, 7 bases at V and 0 bases at J, with 13 bases in the middle. Germline-derived CDR1 and CDR2 are SNHLY and FYNNEI. The CDR3 loop spans 14 amino acids. The DNA of the CDR3 is TGTGCCAGCATCCTGGACACGGTCTCCTACGAGCAGTACTTC. This translates into CASILDTVSYEQYF. Complete variable domain (other parts from reference TRBV2 and TRBJ2-7): EPEVTQTPSHQVTQMGQEVILRCVPISNHLYFYWYRQILGQKVEFLVSFYNNEISEKSEIFDDQFSVERPDGSNFTLKIRSTKLEDSAMYFCASILDTVSYEQYFGPGTRLTVT.

This sequence joins TRBV7-3 and TRBJ2-7; TRBD2 matches at 9 bases. Germline V gene sequence: CDR1 SGHTA, CDR2 FQGTGA. This CDR3 region has 15 residues. The J segment lost 7 bases and the V segment lost 1 base, leaving 8 bases of the junction unmatched. The CDR3 DNA sequence: TGTGCCAGCAGCTTAATGGCTAGCGGGATGGGGGAGCAGTACTTC. Translating it yields CASSLMASGMGEQYF.

V and J are TRBV28 and TRBJ2-7; TRBD2 aligns across 10 bases. The CDR3 sequence is 19 residues long. The ends lost 6 bases at V and 3 bases at J; junction bases unmatched: 20. The germline CDR1 and CDR2 sequences are MDHEN and SYDVKM. In DNA form, the CDR3 reads TGTGCCAGCAGCATCCAGGGCGGGCTAGCGGGAGCCGTTGTCTACGAGCAGTACTTC. It is translated as CASSIQGGLAGAVVYEQYF.